The 7 T cell receptor beta chains below come from one sample, sequenced in a study of early T cells in non-severe SARS-CoV-2 infection. MiXCR, run by TCRdb on the 5' RACE reads, gives a single entry per CDR3 protein. This table has some 57,000 distinct CDR3 sequences, roughly 5.5% appearing once. The sample taken for sequencing was whole blood. The origin of the receptors is an adult who was a healthcare worker with PCR-confirmed SARS-CoV-2 infection or an uninfected control (not recorded which).

The chain recombines TRBV14 with TRBJ2-1; D is unclear. The ends were cut back, 7 bases at V and 3 bases at J, with 16 bases in the middle. In germline, CDR1 is SGHDN, CDR2 FVKESK. The CDR3 totals 15 residues. The CDR3 nucleotides read TGTGCCAGCATGAGCTTGGGTAATGGCTACAATGAGCAGTTCTTC. This translates into CASMSLGNGYNEQFF.

The table lists this clonotype with many counts. The V and J genes are TRBV20-1 and TRBJ1-1; TRBD1 agrees at 9 bases. The CDR3 is 14 residues long. Trimming cost V 3 bases and J 11 bases; bases outside gene matches: 13. Germline-derived CDR1 and CDR2 are DFQATT and SNEGSKA (reference sequence). The CDR3 spells CSARGGTGLPRAFF. CDR3 DNA: TGCAGTGCTAGGGGGGGGACAGGGCTGCCCCGGGCTTTCTTT.

This clonotype was observed at least ten times. The chain carries TRBV4-2 and TRBJ2-1, with unresolved D. V was cut by 1 base and J by 8 bases, with 3 bases left in between. The CDR3 runs to 11 residues. Germline V gene data show CDR1 as LGHNA and CDR2 as YNFKEQ. The DNA for the CDR3 is TGTGCCAGCAGCCAAGGCGATGAGCAGTTCTTC. This codes for CASSQGDEQFF.

The chain joins TRBV7-6 to TRBJ1-5; the D gene is possibly TRBD1 (5 bases). CDR3 length: 13 amino acids. Germline CDR1 reads SGHVS; CDR2 reads FNYEAQ. Trimming removed 6 bases from V and 5 bases from J, with 11 bases in between. CDR3 residues: CASSRGVYQPQHF. CDR3 nucleotide sequence: TGTGCCAGCAGTCGAGGGGTTTATCAGCCCCAGCATTTT.

The chain is built from TRBV12-3 or TRBV12-4 and TRBJ2-1; TRBD2 aligns across 11 bases. The CDR3 has 18 amino acids. The V segment lost 5 bases and the J segment 0 bases; nucleotides outside the gene matches: 9. For the CDR3, the DNA is TGTGCCAGCAGTCTCGGGACTAGCGGCTCCAGCTCCTACAATGAGCAGTTCTTC. Protein sequence: CASSLGTSGSSSYNEQFF.

This clonotype is judged medium-sized. The chain employs TRBV28 and TRBJ2-1; tentative D call: TRBD2 (5 bases). Germline lookup yields CDR1 MDHEN and CDR2 SYDVKM. The CDR3 extends over 15 amino acids. The ends were cut back, 7 bases at V and 2 bases at J, with 15 bases in the middle. In nucleotides, the CDR3 is TGTGCCAGCACCATACTAGTGGGGACCTACAATGAGCAGTTCTTC. This sequence encodes CASTILVGTYNEQFF.

This clonotype was seen a few times. The DNA is left out, because the CDR3 cannot be placed on it with certainty; the CDR3 is given as TCRdb lists it. The genes are TRBV7-6 and TRBJ1-4; the DNA was not used to check the table's D call, TRBD1. The CDR3 length equals 15 residues, ends included. Germline values: CDR1 SGHVS, CDR2 FNYEAQ. The CDR3 is CASTDPAPGVKNCFF.